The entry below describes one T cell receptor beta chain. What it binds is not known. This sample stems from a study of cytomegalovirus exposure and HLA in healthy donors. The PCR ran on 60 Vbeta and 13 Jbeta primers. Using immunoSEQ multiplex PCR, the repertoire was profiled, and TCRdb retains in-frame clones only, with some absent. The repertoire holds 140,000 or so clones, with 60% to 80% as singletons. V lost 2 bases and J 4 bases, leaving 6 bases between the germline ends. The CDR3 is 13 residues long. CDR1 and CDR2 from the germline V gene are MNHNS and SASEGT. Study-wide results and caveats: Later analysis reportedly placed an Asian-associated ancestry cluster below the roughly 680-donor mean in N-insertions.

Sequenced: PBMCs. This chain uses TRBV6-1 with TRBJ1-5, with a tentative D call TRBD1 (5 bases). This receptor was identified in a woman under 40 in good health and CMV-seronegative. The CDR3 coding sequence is TGTGCCAGCAGTGAACAGGGTAATCAGCCCCAGCATTTT. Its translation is CASSEQGNQPQHF.